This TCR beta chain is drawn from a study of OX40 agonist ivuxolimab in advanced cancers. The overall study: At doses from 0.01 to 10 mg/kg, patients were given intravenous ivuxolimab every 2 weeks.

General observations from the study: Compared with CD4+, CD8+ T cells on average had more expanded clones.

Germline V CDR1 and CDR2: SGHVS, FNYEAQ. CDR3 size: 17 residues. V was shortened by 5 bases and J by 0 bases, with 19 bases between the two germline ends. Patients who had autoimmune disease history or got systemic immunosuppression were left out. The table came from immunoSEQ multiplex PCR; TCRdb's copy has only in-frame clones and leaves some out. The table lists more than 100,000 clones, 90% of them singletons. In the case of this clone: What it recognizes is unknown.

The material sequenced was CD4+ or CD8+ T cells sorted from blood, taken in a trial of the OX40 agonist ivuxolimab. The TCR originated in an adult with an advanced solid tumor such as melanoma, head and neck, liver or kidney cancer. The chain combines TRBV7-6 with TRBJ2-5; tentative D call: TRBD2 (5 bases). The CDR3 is CASSLLTGILYQETQYF. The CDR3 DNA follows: TGTGCCAGCAGCCTCCTAACCGGGATCCTGTACCAAGAGACCCAGTACTTC.